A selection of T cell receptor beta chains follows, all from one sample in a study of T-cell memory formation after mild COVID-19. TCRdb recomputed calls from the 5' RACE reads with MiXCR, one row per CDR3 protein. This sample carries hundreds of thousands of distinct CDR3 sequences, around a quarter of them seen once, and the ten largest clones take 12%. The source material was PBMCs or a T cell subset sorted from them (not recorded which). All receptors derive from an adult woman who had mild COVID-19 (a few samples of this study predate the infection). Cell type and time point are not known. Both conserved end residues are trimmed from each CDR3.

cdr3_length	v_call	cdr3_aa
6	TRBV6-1	AQKTQY
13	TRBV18	ASSPLGGGTSEQY
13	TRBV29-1	SVEDERGAINEQF
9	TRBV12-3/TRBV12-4	ASSLSGGAF
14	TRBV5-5	ASSWNRGANTGELF
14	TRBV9	ASSADQGLSSYEQY
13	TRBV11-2	ASSWDRGREETQY
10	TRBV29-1	SAGLIAGELF
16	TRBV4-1	ASSQVLITGPVSYEQY
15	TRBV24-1	ATSDGGLEGFTDTQY
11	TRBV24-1	ATSDLSSGELF
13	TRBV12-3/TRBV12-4	ASSSEGAPKNIQY
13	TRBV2	ANQPGRGATYEQY
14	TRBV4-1	ASSQAPGLVAYEQY
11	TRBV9	ASSPQTTGELF
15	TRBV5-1	ASSLRTSGLNTGELF
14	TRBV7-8	ASSLVAGQGAYTQY
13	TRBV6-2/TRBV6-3	ASSPLGTRDNEQF
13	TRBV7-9	ASSKKGPLNTEAF
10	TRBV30	AWNRGNQPQH
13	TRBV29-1	SVEGIAGNYNEQF
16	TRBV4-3	ASRPTVSSGRSSYEQY
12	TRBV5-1	ASSSFGQGRLHT
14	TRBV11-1	ASSYSQAGGYYEQY
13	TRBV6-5	ASSYSLEQLETQY
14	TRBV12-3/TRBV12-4	ASSEASGRLHNEQF
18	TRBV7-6	ASSLIRRRQLGSGANVLT
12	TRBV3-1	ASSHLTGLETQY
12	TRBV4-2	ASSLDRGRGEQY
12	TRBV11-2	ASSFAFRPHTQY
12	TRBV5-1	ASRGPTPGDEQY
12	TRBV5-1	ASSSDINQETQY
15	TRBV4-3	ASSQEKRRQVSTEAF
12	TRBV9	ASSVEGANAEAF
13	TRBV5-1	ASSRGTIGAGELF
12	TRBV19	ASSPNDRPLEQY
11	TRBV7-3	ASSNSGEETQY
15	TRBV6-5	ASSSNTGTGVRYEQY
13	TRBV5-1	ASRPGLSGANVLT
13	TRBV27	ASSSGTTYTGELF
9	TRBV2	AVPFWARAF